This T cell receptor (beta chain) stems from a study of PD-L1 blockade in urothelial cancer. Study overall: Patients took up atezolizumab around 2014 at 1,200 mg intravenously every 3 weeks.

Synthetic TCR analog templates were spiked into all PCRs individually. TCRdb's copy holds only in-frame clones and misses some; the assay was immunoSEQ multiplex PCR. The profile shows 50,000 to 60,000 clones, 75% to 90% of them singletons. V lost 7 bases and J lost 7; bases outside the gene matches: 5. Germline CDR1 is GTSNPN and CDR2 is SVGIG (reference sequence). The CDR3 length is 14 residues. The rearrangement uses TRBV30 and TRBJ2-2; 14 positions agree with TRBD2. The receptor comes from a man aged 35-49 years with urothelial cancer. The sample in question was PBMCs, obtained around atezolizumab (anti-PD-L1) treatment. The CDR3 nucleotides read TGTGCCTCGGGGACTAGCGGGAGTTTCGGGGAGCTGTTTTTT. Translated, it gives CASGTSGSFGELFF.